One and the same sample provided the 19 T cell receptor beta chains below, sequenced in a study of cytomegalovirus exposure and HLA in healthy donors (dated by TCRdb to 2016 to 2017). Library construction relied on the immunoSEQ multiplex PCR assay. For the multiplex PCR, a mixture combining 60 forward primers for TCR Vbeta segments and 13 reverse primers for TCR Jbeta segments was used. Imported from immuneACCESS, the table was reduced by TCRdb to in-frame sequences with V and J called. These copies leave out some clones; in studies compared against another copy, an unresolved V gene accounts for under half, and the cause of the remainder is not known. The sample table shows under 200,000 clones, and around 74% are seen once. The ten most abundant clones make up roughly 3% of the sample. What was sequenced was PBMCs. The receptors here all came from a female donor in good health and CMV-seronegative.

V gene TRBV7-9 combines with J gene TRBJ1-1; possible D gene TRBD1, 5 bases. The ends were cut back, 8 bases at V and 5 bases at J, with 15 bases in the middle. This CDR3 has 13 residues. Germline V gives CDR1 SEHNR, CDR2 FQNEAQ (reference sequence). This CDR3 is CASGGVGNTEAFF. DNA for the CDR3: TGTGCCAGCGGGGGGGTAGGGAATACTGAAGCTTTCTTT. Drawing the rest from reference TRBV7-9 and TRBJ1-1, the complete variable domain is DTGVSQNPRHKITKRGQNVTFRCDPISEHNRLYWYRQTLGQGPEFLTYFQNEAQLEKSRLLSDRFSAERPKGSFSTLEIQRTEQGDSAMYLCASGGVGNTEAFFGQGTRLTVV.

The chain carries TRBV5-6 and TRBJ2-7; D might be TRBD2 (6 bases). In germline, CDR1 is SGHDT, CDR2 YYEEEE. Trimming shortened V by 2 bases and J by 4 bases, and 13 bases separated the two germline ends. This CDR3 contains 14 residues. CDR3: CASSLGRTGYEQYF. The CDR3 nucleotides are TGTGCCAGCAGCTTAGGGAGGACCGGTTACGAGCAGTACTTC.

The chain employs TRBV11-3 and TRBJ2-5; 9 bases are shared with TRBD2. The germline gives CDR1 SGHNT, CDR2 YENEEA. The CDR3 totals 15 residues. Trimming at V came to 2 bases and at J to 4 bases, leaving 5 bases not matched to a gene. As DNA, the CDR3 is TGTGCCAGCAGCTTACAAGCGGGGGGACTAGAGACCCAGTACTTC. This gives the protein CASSLQAGGLETQYF. The entire variable domain, with the rest obtained from reference TRBV11-3 and TRBJ2-5, is as follows: EAGVVQSPRYKIIEKKQPVAFWCNPISGHNTLYWYLQNLGQGPELLIRYENEEAVDDSQLPKDRFSAERLKGVDSTLKIQPAELGDSAVYLCASSLQAGGLETQYFGPGTRLLVL.

The V gene is TRBV15, the J gene TRBJ1-5, with TRBD1 matching over 10 bases. V lost 2 bases, J lost 6 bases, and 7 bases stayed unmatched. The CDR3 consists of 16 residues. Germline V lookup: CDR1 LNHNV, CDR2 YYDKDF (reference sequence). The CDR3 DNA reads TGTGCCACCAGCAGAACCGGGACAGGGGTTAGTCAGCCCCAGCATTTT. It translates to CATSRTGTGVSQPQHF.

The rearrangement joins TRBV7-8 to TRBJ1-3; 8 bases map to TRBD1. This CDR3 has 17 amino acids. Germline V gene sequence: CDR1 SGHVS, CDR2 FQNEAQ. V dropped 0 bases and J dropped 4; count of bases not matched to a gene: 8. CDR3 DNA sequence: TGTGCCAGCAGCTTAGCCGGGACAGGTTCTTTCGGAAACACCATATATTTT. Its protein is CASSLAGTGSFGNTIYF.

The chain carries TRBV5-1 and TRBJ2-1, with D perhaps TRBD1 (5 bases). CDR3 length: 15 amino acids. Germline CDR1 SGHRS, CDR2 YFSETQ. The germline V and J ends were trimmed by 0 bases and 3 bases, with 10 bases remaining between them. The DNA for the CDR3 is TGCGCCAGCAGCTTGGAACAGGCAGGCTACAATGAGCAGTTCTTC. This sequence encodes CASSLEQAGYNEQFF.

This clone showed up just a few times. V and J are TRBV2 and TRBJ2-2; 8 nucleotides agree with TRBD2. This CDR3 is built from 18 residues. Germline CDR1 is SNHLY and CDR2 is FYNNEI. J lost 4 bases, V lost 2 bases, and 12 bases had no gene match. CDR3 coding DNA: TGTGCCAGCAGTGAATTGGGACTAGGAAATACCGTCACCGGGGAGCTGTTTTTT. Residues: CASSELGLGNTVTGELFF. The full variable domain, rest sourced from reference TRBV2 and TRBJ2-2, is EPEVTQTPSHQVTQMGQEVILRCVPISNHLYFYWYRQILGQKVEFLVSFYNNEISEKSEIFDDQFSVERPDGSNFTLKIRSTKLEDSAMYFCASSELGLGNTVTGELFFGEGSRLTVL.

The rearrangement joins TRBV6-5 to TRBJ2-7; 7 positions agree with TRBD1. CDR3 length: 15 amino acids. Germline V gene data show CDR1 as MNHEY and CDR2 as SVGAGI. Trimming took 2 bases from V and 2 from J; bases not matched to a gene: 6. The CDR3, as DNA: TGTGCCAGCAGTTACCGCCGGGACAGCACCTACGAGCAGTACTTC. Translated, it gives CASSYRRDSTYEQYF.

The rearrangement links TRBV25-1 to TRBJ1-1; TRBD1 matches at 8 bases. CDR3 length: 15 residues. Per germline, CDR1 MGHDK and CDR2 SYGVNS. Losses at the gene ends were 7 bases for V and 4 bases for J; bases not matched to a gene: 11. The CDR3 DNA is TGTGCCAGCACCCCGGCAGGGGGCAGATTCACTGAAGCTTTCTTT. Protein product: CASTPAGGRFTEAFF.

The genes are TRBV6-5 and TRBJ1-5; TRBD1 aligns across 7 bases. Germline CDR1 reads MNHEY; CDR2 reads SVGAGI. Trimming cost V 0 bases and J 6 bases; bases outside gene matches: 5. The CDR3 contains 15 residues. The CDR3 coding sequence is TGTGCCAGCAGTTACTCAGGGGGCGTACTTCAGCCCCAGCATTTT. Protein sequence: CASSYSGGVLQPQHF.

This rearrangement joins TRBV7-3 to TRBJ1-2, with D unresolved. The V gene's germline CDR1 is SGHTA and CDR2 FQGTGA. V lost 1 base to trimming and J lost 2 bases, with 11 bases between them. The CDR3 is 15 residues long. The CDR3 bases are TGTGCCAGCAGCTTAAATATAGGAGGGAACTATGGCTACACCTTC. It specifies CASSLNIGGNYGYTF.

The V call is TRBV28, the J call TRBJ1-2; the match to TRBD1 covers 9 bases. V gave up 4 bases and J gave up 3 bases; unmatched junction bases: 3. CDR1 and CDR2 from the germline V gene are MDHEN and SYDVKM. This CDR3 comprises 14 residues. CDR3 bases: TGTGCCAGCAGTTCCCGGACAGGGGACTATGGCTACACCTTC. Its protein product is CASSSRTGDYGYTF.

The J gene is TRBJ2-7, the V gene TRBV2, with TRBD2 matching over 12 bases. Losses at the gene ends were 5 bases for V and 2 bases for J; bases not matched to a gene: 1. The V gene's germline CDR1 is SNHLY and CDR2 FYNNEI. There are 14 residues in the CDR3. The CDR3 spells CASSPSGGAYEQYF. DNA for the CDR3: TGTGCCAGCAGTCCTAGCGGGGGGGCCTACGAGCAGTACTTC. Complete variable domain (other parts from reference TRBV2 and TRBJ2-7): EPEVTQTPSHQVTQMGQEVILRCVPISNHLYFYWYRQILGQKVEFLVSFYNNEISEKSEIFDDQFSVERPDGSNFTLKIRSTKLEDSAMYFCASSPSGGAYEQYFGPGTRLTVT.

The chain is built from TRBV13 and TRBJ2-5; 8 nucleotides match TRBD1. V shed 8 bases, J shed 4 bases, and the junction held 6 bases outside the gene matches. This CDR3 has 13 residues. In germline, CDR1 is PRHDT, CDR2 FYEKMQ (reference sequence). This chain's CDR3 is CASQQGDGETQYF. The CDR3 DNA sequence: TGTGCCAGCCAACAGGGGGATGGAGAGACCCAGTACTTC.

The V call is TRBV19, the J call TRBJ2-2; possible D gene TRBD2, 5 bases. This CDR3 is 13 amino acids long. Germline CDR1 and CDR2: LNHDA and SQIVND (reference sequence). The V gene lost 5 bases and the J gene lost 5 bases, with 9 bases spanning the gap. The CDR3 DNA is TGTGCCAGTAGTCTCCGGGGAACCGGGGAGCTGTTTTTT. This translates into CASSLRGTGELFF.

The chain couples TRBV19 to TRBJ1-1, with TRBD1 matching over 8 bases. With 6 bases clipped from V and 1 base from J, the junction kept 4 bases outside the gene matches. There are 14 residues in the CDR3. Germline V lookup: CDR1 LNHDA, CDR2 SQIVND (reference sequence). The CDR3 region has the DNA TGTGCCAGTAGCTCCGGGACAGGGAACACTGAAGCTTTCTTT. Its protein product is CASSSGTGNTEAFF. Full variable domain (remainder filled in from reference TRBV19 and TRBJ1-1): DGGITQSPKYLFRKEGQNVTLSCEQNLNHDAMYWYRQDPGQGLRLIYYSQIVNDFQKGDIAEGYSVSREKKESFPLTVTSAQKNPTAFYLCASSSGTGNTEAFFGQGTRLTVV.

The chain combines TRBV28 with TRBJ2-2, with TRBD2 identical over 9 bases. CDR3 length: 14 residues. Germline CDR1 reads MDHEN; CDR2 reads SYDVKM. With 7 bases clipped from V and 5 bases from J, the junction kept 5 bases outside the gene matches. CDR3 bases: TGTGCCAGCAACCGCGGGGGGGCGACCGGGGAGCTGTTTTTT. It yields the protein CASNRGGATGELFF. The complete variable domain, with remaining parts taken from reference TRBV28 and TRBJ2-2, reads DVKVTQSSRYLVKRTGEKVFLECVQDMDHENMFWYRQDPGLGLRLIYFSYDVKMKEKGDIPEGYSVSREKKERFSLILESASTNQTSMYLCASNRGGATGELFFGEGSRLTVL.

This chain connects TRBV19 to TRBJ1-5; 9 positions agree with TRBD1. This CDR3 is 14 amino acids long. Germline V gene lookup returns CDR1 LNHDA and CDR2 SQIVND (reference sequence). With 6 bases clipped from V and 6 bases from J, the junction kept 6 bases outside the gene matches. The CDR3 here is CASRSQGASQPQHF. For the CDR3, the DNA is TGTGCCAGTAGATCACAGGGGGCGAGTCAGCCCCAGCATTTT.

The chain employs TRBV29-1 and TRBJ2-3; 7 nucleotides agree with TRBD2. Per germline, CDR1 SQVTM and CDR2 ANQGSEA. The junction had 5 bases not matched to a gene; V was cut back by 4 bases and J by 4 bases. This CDR3 spans 13 amino acids. CDR3 protein: CSVGGRAADTQYF. The CDR3 nucleotides are TGCAGCGTTGGTGGGAGGGCGGCAGATACGCAGTATTTT.